This is a list of T cell receptor beta chains from one sample in a study of T cell responses to AZD1222 COVID-19 vaccine. Some clones are missing from TCRdb's copy, which holds only in-frame ones; the method was immunoSEQ multiplex PCR. In the table there are 110,000 or so clones, 70% to 90% of which are singletons. Sequencing was performed on peripheral blood, taken on day 0 of AZD1222 vaccination. These receptors all come from an adult in good health. The CDR3 runs from the conserved cysteine through the conserved F or W. The order of the fields is clone size, D gene, V gene, J gene, CDR3 protein, CDR3 DNA. D genes are given only for firm matches. Some rows have no size entry. The others give once, few or many, or a class for an expanded clone.

-	TRBD1	TRBV4-2	TRBJ1-5	CASSQTFQGGQPQHF	TGTGCCAGCAGCCAAACCTTCCAGGGGGGGCAGCCCCAGCATTTT
-	TRBD2	TRBV19	TRBJ2-7	CASSIGGGYEQYF	TGTGCCAGTAGTATCGGCGGGGGGTACGAGCAGTACTTC
-	TRBD1	TRBV6-1	TRBJ1-1	CASSDVSGGNTEAFF	TGTGCCAGCAGTGACGTGTCAGGGGGGAACACTGAAGCTTTCTTT
-	TRBD2	TRBV5-4	TRBJ2-3	CASSRWTSGSPDTQYF	TGTGCCAGCAGCCGATGGACTAGCGGGAGTCCGGATACGCAGTATTTT
-	-	TRBV3-1/TRBV3-2	TRBJ1-4	CASSQGGEKLFF	TGTGCCAGCAGCCAAGGGGGTGAAAAACTGTTTTTT
-	-	TRBV19	TRBJ1-1	CASNRALNTEAFF	TGTGCCAGTAATAGGGCCCTAAACACTGAAGCTTTCTTT
-	TRBD1	TRBV5-1	TRBJ2-7	CASSPGTGLPYEQYF	TGCGCCAGCAGCCCCGGGACAGGGCTCCCCTACGAGCAGTACTTC
-	-	TRBV4-3	TRBJ1-2	CASSQERAGGYTF	TGCGCCAGCAGCCAAGAAAGGGCGGGTGGCTACACCTTC
-	-	TRBV4-2	TRBJ2-7	CASSPGRGGMAVGTYEQYF	TGTGCCAGCAGCCCTGGCAGGGGTGGTATGGCCGTGGGGACCTACGAGCAGTACTTC
-	TRBD2	TRBV4-1	TRBJ2-7	CASSQSLTSGVTSYEQYF	TGCGCCAGCAGCCAATCTTTAACTAGCGGGGTGACCTCCTACGAGCAGTACTTC
once	-	TRBV24-1	TRBJ2-3	CATSEGDSDSTDTQYF	TGTGCCACCAGTGAAGGGGACTCGGATTCCACAGATACGCAGTATTTT
-	-	TRBV7-8	TRBJ1-1	CASRLDSGHTEAFF	TGTGCCAGCAGACTTGACAGCGGTCACACTGAAGCTTTCTTT
few	-	TRBV5-1	TRBJ2-7	CASSLVRQNSYEQYF	TGCGCCAGCAGCTTGGTTCGTCAGAACTCCTACGAGCAGTACTTC
once	TRBD1	TRBV27	TRBJ2-3	CASRTGDDTQYF	TGTGCCAGCAGGACAGGGGACGATACGCAGTATTTT
-	-	TRBV28	TRBJ2-2	CASNSGWENTGELFF	TGTGCCAGCAACTCAGGATGGGAGAACACCGGGGAGCTGTTTTTT
once	-	TRBV4-1	TRBJ2-2	CASSQEEPGPNTGELFF	TGCGCCAGCAGCCAAGAGGAACCGGGTCCGAACACCGGGGAGCTGTTTTTT
many	-	TRBV11-3	TRBJ2-2	CASSLENGAQELFF	TGTGCCAGCAGCTTAGAGAATGGGGCCCAGGAGCTGTTTTTT